This passage covers 18 T cell receptor beta chains from one sample sequenced in a study of CD8+ T cells in alopecia areata. Extracted from the samples, RNA was reverse transcribed into cDNA to serve as the sequencing template. The protocol was immunoSEQ multiplex PCR, while the TCRdb copy is restricted to in-frame clones and leaves out a portion. The sample includes around 100,000 clones, about 60% of them seen just once. Sequencing was done on a sample of CD4+ T cells sorted from blood. The receptors were gathered from a human donor in good health.

The rearrangement joins TRBV29-1 to TRBJ2-1; the D gene could be TRBD1 or TRBD2 (5 bases each). Germline CDR1 is SQVTM and CDR2 is ANQGSEA. V was clipped by 1 base and J by 6 bases, with 13 bases between them. This CDR3 is built from 14 residues. For the CDR3, the DNA is TGCAGCGTTGAAGGGGGACCGGCGAGCAATGAGCAGTTCTTC. As protein: CSVEGGPASNEQFF.

This rearrangement joins TRBV27 to TRBJ1-2, with 9 bases that match TRBD1. Germline V CDR1 and CDR2: MNHEY, SMNVEV (reference sequence). V lost 7 bases, J lost 5 bases, and 11 bases stayed unmatched. The CDR3 contains 15 residues. The DNA of the CDR3 is TGTGCCAGCACCCCCCGGACAGGGGTCAGTTATGGCTACACCTTC. This encodes CASTPRTGVSYGYTF.

V gene TRBV5-1 combines with J gene TRBJ1-6; D is ambiguous. Germline V gene data show CDR1 as SGHRS and CDR2 as YFSETQ. This CDR3 spans 16 amino acids. V was shortened by 0 bases and J by 0 bases, with 7 bases between the two germline ends. The CDR3 nucleotides are TGCGCCAGCAGCTTGGTAGTGAGCTCCTATAATTCACCCCTCCACTTT. Translation: CASSLVVSSYNSPLHF.

The CDR3 reads CASSLMTGTPEQFF. CDR3 DNA: TGCGCCAGCAGCCTCATGACAGGGACTCCTGAGCAGTTCTTC. The rearrangement links TRBV5-1 to TRBJ2-1; perhaps TRBD1 as D (7 bases). CDR1 and CDR2 (germline): SGHRS, YFSETQ. Trimming removed 4 bases from V and 9 bases from J, with 17 bases in between. The CDR3 length is 14 residues.

This clone showed up just once. The rearrangement joins TRBV30 to TRBJ2-3; 9 nucleotides line up with TRBD2. The CDR3 contains 14 residues. After removal of 2 bases from V and 4 bases from J, the junction contained 4 bases not matched to a gene. Germline assignment: CDR1 GTSNPN and CDR2 SVGIG (reference sequence). CDR3 sequence reads: CAWSRGGAPDTQYF. The DNA for the CDR3 is TGTGCCTGGAGTCGCGGGGGGGCTCCAGATACGCAGTATTTT.

This chain connects TRBV7-2 to TRBJ2-2, with 8 bases fitting TRBD2. The ends lost 5 bases at V and 1 base at J; junction bases unmatched: 6. This CDR3 has 16 amino acids. From germline, CDR1 is SGHTA and CDR2 FQGNSA. CDR3 sequence: CASSGNSGVNTGELFF. The CDR3 nucleotides are TGTGCCAGCAGCGGGAATAGCGGGGTGAACACCGGGGAGCTGTTTTTT.

V usage is TRBV7-6 and J usage is TRBJ2-5; 7 bases map to TRBD2. The ends lost 2 bases at V and 5 bases at J; junction bases unmatched: 8. CDR3 length: 15 amino acids. The germline gives CDR1 SGHVS, CDR2 FNYEAQ. The DNA of the CDR3 is TGTGCCAGCAGCTTAAGCGGGGCCCCCTGGGAGACCCAGTACTTC. As protein: CASSLSGAPWETQYF.

The chain uses TRBV29-1 and TRBJ2-1; TRBD1 matches at 11 bases. V dropped 6 bases and J dropped 5; count of bases not matched to a gene: 6. CDR1 is SQVTM, CDR2 ANQGSEA, per germline. This CDR3 region has 14 residues. The CDR3 DNA sequence: TGCAGCGTGGGACAGGGGGTGTTTAACAATGAGCAGTTCTTC. Protein: CSVGQGVFNNEQFF.

This chain links TRBV5-1 with TRBJ2-1; D is perhaps TRBD2 (5 bases). Germline V gene data show CDR1 as SGHRS and CDR2 as YFSETQ. The V end lost 0 bases, the J end lost 5 bases, and 9 bases lay between the germline ends. CDR3 size: 14 residues. CDR3 amino acids: CASSLGSGNNEQFF. The CDR3 nucleotides read TGCGCCAGCAGCTTGGGTTCCGGGAACAATGAGCAGTTCTTC.

The chain links TRBV5-4 to TRBJ2-2, with D unresolved. The CDR3 runs 13 residues. Germline CDR1 reads SGHNT; CDR2 reads YYREEE (reference sequence). V was cut by 3 bases and J by 3 bases, with 6 bases left in between. This CDR3 is CASSSTYTGELFF. The CDR3 DNA sequence: TGTGCCAGCAGCTCCACATACACCGGGGAGCTGTTTTTT.

The gene calls are TRBV29-1 and TRBJ2-5; TRBD2 agrees at 7 bases. The CDR3 totals 12 residues. Germline CDR1 reads SQVTM; CDR2 reads ANQGSEA. J lost 2 bases, V lost 8 bases, and 5 bases had no gene match. The CDR3 region is CSSAGEQETQYF. The CDR3 region has the DNA TGCAGCTCCGCGGGGGAACAAGAGACCCAGTACTTC.

V usage is TRBV4-1 and J usage is TRBJ1-2; D gene unclear. The CDR3 runs 15 residues. V dropped 4 bases and J dropped 0 bases, with 12 bases sitting between them. CDR1 and CDR2 (germline): MGHRA, YSYEKL. CDR3 region: CASSPSRAANYGYTF. For the CDR3, the DNA is TGCGCCAGCAGCCCCTCCCGAGCAGCTAACTATGGCTACACCTTC.

V is TRBV27 and J is TRBJ1-4; 7 nucleotides match TRBD1. V was pared by 5 bases and J by 3 bases, with 6 bases of the junction left unmatched. The germline CDR1 and CDR2 sequences are MNHEY and SMNVEV (reference sequence). The CDR3 is made up of 15 amino acids. CDR3 protein: CASSPSGGANEKLFF. The CDR3, as DNA: TGTGCCAGCAGTCCTTCAGGGGGGGCTAATGAAAAACTGTTTTTT.

The rearrangement joins TRBV5-6 to TRBJ2-1; 7 bases are shared with TRBD1. V lost 3 bases and J lost 0; bases outside the gene matches: 3. Germline-derived CDR1 and CDR2 are SGHDT and YYEEEE. This CDR3 contains 15 residues. CDR3 sequence (DNA): TGTGCCAGCAGCTCGACAGGGAGCTCCTACAATGAGCAGTTCTTC. Encoded protein: CASSSTGSSYNEQFF.

The rearrangement links TRBV7-2 to TRBJ1-6, with no clear D. CDR1 SGHTA and CDR2 FQGNSA come from the germline V gene. Deletions cut 5 bases from V and 6 bases from J, with 17 bases between. This CDR3 is 16 amino acids long. CDR3 residues: CASSRFAASPNSPLHF. The CDR3 coding sequence is TGTGCCAGCAGCCGTTTCGCCGCTTCACCTAATTCACCCCTCCACTTT.

This sequence joins TRBV7-2 and TRBJ2-7; no clear D gene. Trimming shortened V by 5 bases and J by 5 bases, and 13 bases separated the two germline ends. Germline-derived CDR1 and CDR2 are SGHTA and FQGNSA. The CDR3 has 13 amino acids. CDR3 DNA sequence: TGTGCCAGCAGCCCCTACATGACCGACGAGCAGTACTTC. As protein: CASSPYMTDEQYF.

In its sample, this clone was seen once. The chain employs TRBV30 and TRBJ1-1; D may be TRBD1 (5 bases). Germline V gene sequence: CDR1 GTSNPN, CDR2 SVGIG (reference sequence). V was trimmed by 2 bases and J by 0 bases, leaving 7 bases between them. The CDR3 has 13 amino acids. The CDR3 region is CAWSQGLNTEAFF. CDR3 sequence (DNA): TGTGCCTGGAGTCAGGGCCTGAACACTGAAGCTTTCTTT.

This clone was picked up one time. The chain joins TRBV7-2 to TRBJ2-1; D is undetermined. The germline CDR1 and CDR2 sequences are SGHTA and FQGNSA. CDR3 size: 14 residues. Trimming took off 1 base at V and 7 bases at J, with 11 bases between the two ends. CDR3 protein: CASSLVWQVNEQFF. CDR3 DNA sequence: TGTGCCAGCAGCTTAGTGTGGCAAGTTAATGAGCAGTTCTTC.